The clone carrying this T cell receptor beta chain came up many times. Its antigen is unknown. These data come from a study of T cells after yellow fever vaccination. Whole-study findings and limits: Once the booster was given, most primary-vaccination clones reappeared, at around 96% for CD4 and over 85% for CD8.

TCRdb ran MiXCR on the 5' RACE reads and lists one entry per CDR3 protein. Of over 120,000 distinct CDR3 sequences in the sample, 5% to 8% were seen once. The J segment lost 16 bases and the V segment lost 1 base, leaving 15 bases of the junction unmatched. The length of the CDR3 is 15 residues. Germline V gives CDR1 SGHAT, CDR2 FQNNGV. The chain is built from TRBV11-2 and TRBJ2-1; 8 bases map to TRBD1. The sample was CD4+ T cells sorted from PBMCs, taken 10 days after the yellow fever booster vaccination. This TCR derives from a man in his thirties or forties who received the YFV17D yellow fever vaccine. This CDR3 reads CASSLVGDRDRLEFF. The CDR3 region has the DNA TGTGCCAGCAGCTTAGTAGGAGACCGGGACAGGCTGGAATTCTTC.